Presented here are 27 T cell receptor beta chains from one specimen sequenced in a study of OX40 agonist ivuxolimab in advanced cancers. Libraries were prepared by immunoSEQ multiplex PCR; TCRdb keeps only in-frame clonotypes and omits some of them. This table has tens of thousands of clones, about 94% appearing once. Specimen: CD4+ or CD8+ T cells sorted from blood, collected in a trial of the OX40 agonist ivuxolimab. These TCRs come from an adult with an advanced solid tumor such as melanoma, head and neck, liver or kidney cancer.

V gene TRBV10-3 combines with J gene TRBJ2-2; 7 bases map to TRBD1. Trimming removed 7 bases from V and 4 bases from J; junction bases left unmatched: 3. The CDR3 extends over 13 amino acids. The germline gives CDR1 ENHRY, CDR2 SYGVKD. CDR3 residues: CAIMAGGTGELFF. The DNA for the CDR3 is TGTGCCATCATGGCAGGGGGCACCGGGGAGCTGTTTTTT.

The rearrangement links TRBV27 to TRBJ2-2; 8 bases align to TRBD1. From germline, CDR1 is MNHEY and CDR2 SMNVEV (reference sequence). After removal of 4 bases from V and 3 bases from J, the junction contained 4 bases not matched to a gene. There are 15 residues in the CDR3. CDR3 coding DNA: TGTGCCAGCAGTTGGCGGGGACAGGACACCGGGGAGCTGTTTTTT. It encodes CASSWRGQDTGELFF.

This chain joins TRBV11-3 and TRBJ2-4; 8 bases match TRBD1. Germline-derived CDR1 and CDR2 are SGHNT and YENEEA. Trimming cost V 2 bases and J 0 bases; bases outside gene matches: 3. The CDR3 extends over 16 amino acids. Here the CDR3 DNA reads TGTGCCAGCAGCTTACAGGGGGCTCTAGCCAAAAACATTCAGTACTTC. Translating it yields CASSLQGALAKNIQYF.

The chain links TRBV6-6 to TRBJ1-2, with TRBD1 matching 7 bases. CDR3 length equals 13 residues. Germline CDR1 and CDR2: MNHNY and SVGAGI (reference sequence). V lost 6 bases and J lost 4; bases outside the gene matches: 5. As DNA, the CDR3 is TGTGCCAGCAGCCAACAGGGGTTCTATGGCTACACCTTC. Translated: CASSQQGFYGYTF.

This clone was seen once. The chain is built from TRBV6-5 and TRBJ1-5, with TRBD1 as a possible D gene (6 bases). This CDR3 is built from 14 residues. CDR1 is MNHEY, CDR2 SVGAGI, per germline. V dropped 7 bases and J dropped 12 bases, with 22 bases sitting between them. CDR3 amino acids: CASNLLVVRGGQHF. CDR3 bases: TGTGCCAGCAATCTGTTGGTAGTTCGAGGGGGCCAGCATTTT.

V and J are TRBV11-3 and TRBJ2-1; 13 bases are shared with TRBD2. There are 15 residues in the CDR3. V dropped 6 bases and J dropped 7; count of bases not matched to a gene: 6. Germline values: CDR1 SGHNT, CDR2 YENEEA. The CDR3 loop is CASSRTSGSRNEQFF. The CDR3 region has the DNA TGTGCCAGCAGTAGGACTAGCGGGAGTCGGAATGAGCAGTTCTTC.

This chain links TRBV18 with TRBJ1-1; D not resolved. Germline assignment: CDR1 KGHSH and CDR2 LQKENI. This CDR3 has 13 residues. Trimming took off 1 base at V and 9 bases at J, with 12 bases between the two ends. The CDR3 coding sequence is TGTGCCAGCTCACCACAGTCAGGAGAGAAAGCTTTCTTT. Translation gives CASSPQSGEKAFF.

CDR3 loop: CASSPRTSGPNNEQFF. In nucleotides, the CDR3 is TGTGCCAGCAGTCCGAGGACTAGCGGGCCAAACAATGAGCAGTTCTTC. J is TRBJ2-1 and V is TRBV27, with 11 bases matching TRBD2. Germline V gene data show CDR1 as MNHEY and CDR2 as SMNVEV (reference sequence). The V gene end was trimmed by 5 bases and the J gene end by 5 bases; junction bases not matched to a gene: 8. The CDR3 contains 16 residues.

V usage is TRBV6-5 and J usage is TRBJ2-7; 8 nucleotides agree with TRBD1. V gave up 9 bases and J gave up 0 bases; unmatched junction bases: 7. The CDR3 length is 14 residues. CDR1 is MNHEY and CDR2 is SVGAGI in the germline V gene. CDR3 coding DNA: TGTGCCAGTATAGGACAGGGACGCTCCTACGAGCAGTACTTC. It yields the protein CASIGQGRSYEQYF.

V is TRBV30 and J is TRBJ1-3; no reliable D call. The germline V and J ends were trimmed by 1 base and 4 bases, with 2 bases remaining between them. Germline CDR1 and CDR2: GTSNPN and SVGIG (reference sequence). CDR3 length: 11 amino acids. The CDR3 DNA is TGTGCCTGGAGTGGCGGAAACACCATATATTTT. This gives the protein CAWSGGNTIYF.

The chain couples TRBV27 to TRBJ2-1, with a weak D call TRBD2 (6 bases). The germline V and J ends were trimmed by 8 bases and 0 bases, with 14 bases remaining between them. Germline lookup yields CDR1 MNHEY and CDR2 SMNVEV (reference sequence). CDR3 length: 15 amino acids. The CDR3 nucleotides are TGTGCCAGCGGACGACTAGTTGGCTCCTACAATGAGCAGTTCTTC. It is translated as CASGRLVGSYNEQFF.

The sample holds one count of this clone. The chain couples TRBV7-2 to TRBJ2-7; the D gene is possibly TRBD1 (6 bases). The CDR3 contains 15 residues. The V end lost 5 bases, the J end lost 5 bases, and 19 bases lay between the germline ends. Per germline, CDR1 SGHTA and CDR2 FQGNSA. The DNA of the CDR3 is TGTGCCAGCAGCCCAGCCAACAGGGTATGGGACGAGCAGTACTTC. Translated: CASSPANRVWDEQYF.

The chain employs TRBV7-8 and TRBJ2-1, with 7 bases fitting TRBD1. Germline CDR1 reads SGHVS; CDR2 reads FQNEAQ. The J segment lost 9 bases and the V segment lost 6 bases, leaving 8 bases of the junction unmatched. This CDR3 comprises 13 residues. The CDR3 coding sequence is TGTGCCAGCAGTTCCAGACAGGGCGGTGAGCAGTTCTTC. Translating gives CASSSRQGGEQFF.

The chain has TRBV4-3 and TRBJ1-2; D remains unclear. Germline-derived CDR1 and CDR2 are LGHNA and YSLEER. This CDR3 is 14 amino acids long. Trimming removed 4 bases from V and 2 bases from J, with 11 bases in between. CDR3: CASSPRLENYGYTF. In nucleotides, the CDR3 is TGCGCCAGCAGCCCTCGACTGGAAAACTATGGCTACACCTTC.

CDR3 coding DNA: TGCAGCGTTGTAAAGGTCGAAATGAACACTGAAGCTTTCTTT. Protein product: CSVVKVEMNTEAFF. This rearrangement joins TRBV29-1 to TRBJ1-1; D is unclear. The germline V and J ends were trimmed by 4 bases and 0 bases, with 12 bases remaining between them. CDR1 and CDR2 (germline): SQVTM, ANQGSEA. The length of the CDR3 is 14 residues.

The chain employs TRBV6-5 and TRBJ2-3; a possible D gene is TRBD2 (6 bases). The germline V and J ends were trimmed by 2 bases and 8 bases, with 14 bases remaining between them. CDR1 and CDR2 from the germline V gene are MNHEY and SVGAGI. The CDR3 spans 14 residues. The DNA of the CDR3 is TGTGCCAGCAGTTACGTTAGCGGAACGGGTACGCAGTATTTT. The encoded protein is CASSYVSGTGTQYF.

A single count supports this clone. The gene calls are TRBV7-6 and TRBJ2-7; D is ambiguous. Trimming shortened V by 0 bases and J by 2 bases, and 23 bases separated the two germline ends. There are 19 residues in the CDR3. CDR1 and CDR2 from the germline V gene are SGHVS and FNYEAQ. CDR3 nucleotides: TGTGCCAGCAGCTTAGCGCCCACCGCGTCCCTTAAAAATCCCTACGAGCAGTACTTC. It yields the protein CASSLAPTASLKNPYEQYF.

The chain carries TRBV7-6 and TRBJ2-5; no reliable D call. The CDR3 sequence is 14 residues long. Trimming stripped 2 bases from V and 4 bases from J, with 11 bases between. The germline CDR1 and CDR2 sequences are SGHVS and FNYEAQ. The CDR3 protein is CASSLRAFGETQYF. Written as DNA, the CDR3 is TGTGCCAGCAGCTTAAGGGCCTTCGGAGAGACCCAGTACTTC.

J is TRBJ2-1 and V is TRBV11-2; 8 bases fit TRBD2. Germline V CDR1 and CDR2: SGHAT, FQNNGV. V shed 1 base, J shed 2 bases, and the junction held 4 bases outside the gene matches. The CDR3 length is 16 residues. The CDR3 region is CASSLGASGPYNEQFF. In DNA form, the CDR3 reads TGTGCCAGCAGCTTAGGGGCTAGCGGGCCCTACAATGAGCAGTTCTTC. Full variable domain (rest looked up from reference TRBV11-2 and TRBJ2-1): EAGVAQSPRYKIIEKRQSVAFWCNPISGHATLYWYQQILGQGPKLLIQFQNNGVVDDSQLPKDRFSAERLKGVDSTLKIQPAKLEDSAVYLCASSLGASGPYNEQFFGPGTRLTVL.

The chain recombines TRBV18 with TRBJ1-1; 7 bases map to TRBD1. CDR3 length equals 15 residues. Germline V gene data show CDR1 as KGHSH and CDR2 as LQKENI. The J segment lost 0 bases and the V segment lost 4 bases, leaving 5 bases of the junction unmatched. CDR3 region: CASSRDRDMNTEAFF. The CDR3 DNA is TGTGCCAGCTCACGCGACAGGGACATGAACACTGAAGCTTTCTTT.

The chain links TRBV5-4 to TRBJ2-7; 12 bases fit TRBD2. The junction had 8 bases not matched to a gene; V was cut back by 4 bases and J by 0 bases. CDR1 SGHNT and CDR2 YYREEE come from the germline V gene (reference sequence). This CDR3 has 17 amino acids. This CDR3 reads CASSTGLAGPSSYEQYF. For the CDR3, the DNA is TGTGCCAGCAGCACCGGACTAGCGGGACCCAGCTCCTACGAGCAGTACTTC.

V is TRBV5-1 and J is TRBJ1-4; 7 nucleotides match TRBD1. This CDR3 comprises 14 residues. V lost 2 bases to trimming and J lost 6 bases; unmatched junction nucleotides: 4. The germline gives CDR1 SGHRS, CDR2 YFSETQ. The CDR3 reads CASSLTGTDEKLFF. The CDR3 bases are TGCGCCAGCAGCTTAACCGGGACAGATGAAAAACTGTTTTTT.

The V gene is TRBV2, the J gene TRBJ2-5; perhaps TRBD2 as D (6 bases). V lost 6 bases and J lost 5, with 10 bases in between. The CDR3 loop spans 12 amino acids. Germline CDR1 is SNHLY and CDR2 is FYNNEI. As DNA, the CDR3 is TGTGCCAGCAGGGGGAGCGGGGAGACCCAGTACTTC. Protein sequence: CASRGSGETQYF.

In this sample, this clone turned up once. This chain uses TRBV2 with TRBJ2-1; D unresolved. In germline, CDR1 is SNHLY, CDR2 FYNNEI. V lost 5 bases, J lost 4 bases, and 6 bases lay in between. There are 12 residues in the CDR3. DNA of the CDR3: TGTGCCAGCAGTTTTAGATACAATGAGCAGTTCTTC. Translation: CASSFRYNEQFF.

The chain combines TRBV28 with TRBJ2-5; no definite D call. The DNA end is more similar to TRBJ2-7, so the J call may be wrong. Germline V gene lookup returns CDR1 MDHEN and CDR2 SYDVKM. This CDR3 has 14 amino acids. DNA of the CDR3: TGTGCCAGCAGTTTATTTGGCAGGTCCTACGAGCAGTACTTC. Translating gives CASSLFGRSYEQYF.

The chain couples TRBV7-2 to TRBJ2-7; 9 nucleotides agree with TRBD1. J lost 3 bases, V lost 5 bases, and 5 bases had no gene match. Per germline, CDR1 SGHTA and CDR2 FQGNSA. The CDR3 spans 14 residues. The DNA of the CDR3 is TGTGCCAGCAGCCTACAGGGGGCCTACTACGAGCAGTACTTC. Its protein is CASSLQGAYYEQYF.

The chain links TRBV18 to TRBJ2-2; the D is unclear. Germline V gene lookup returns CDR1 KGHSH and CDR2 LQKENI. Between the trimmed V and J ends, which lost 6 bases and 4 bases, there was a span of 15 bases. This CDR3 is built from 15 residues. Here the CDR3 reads CASSQNSVVTGELFF. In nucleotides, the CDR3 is TGTGCCAGCTCCCAAAACTCGGTGGTCACCGGGGAGCTGTTTTTT.